These T cell receptor beta chains were read from a single sample in a study of T cell responses to AZD1222 COVID-19 vaccine. Method: immunoSEQ multiplex PCR; TCRdb's copy keeps in-frame clones and lacks some. Of 90,000 or so clones in the sample, around 90% were seen once. The sequences come from peripheral blood, collected on day 0 of AZD1222 vaccination. Source of these receptors: an adult in good health. Each CDR3 is given with its conserved first and last residue.

V,J,CDR3
TRBV27,TRBJ2-1,CASSSGGQGPYNEQFF
TRBV21-1,TRBJ2-5,CASSKGHEETQYF
TRBV3-1/TRBV3-2,TRBJ2-5,CASSPWDYPETQYF
TRBV5-6,TRBJ2-1,CASSLSSGYNEQFF
TRBV6-5,TRBJ2-7,CASSYSAATYEQYF
TRBV19,TRBJ1-5,CASSFRTGGGSNQPQHF
TRBV15,TRBJ2-1,CATSGEMLSSYNEQFF
TRBV3-1/TRBV3-2,TRBJ2-7,CASSQDCTSRYEQYF
TRBV2,TRBJ2-1,CASTPSNEQFF
TRBV5-1,TRBJ1-1,CASSLGTRNTEAFF
TRBV5-4,TRBJ2-2,CASSFFGMDSGRSGELFF
TRBV5-1,TRBJ2-5,CASSLASSGGAQYF
TRBV25-1,TRBJ1-1,CASSEWQMNTEAFF
TRBV9,TRBJ2-1,CASSLTDYNEQFF
TRBV14,TRBJ1-2,CASSPTGVGTIYGYTF
TRBV18,TRBJ1-3,CASSPEEWTIYF
TRBV6-4,TRBJ2-3,CASSVGVAATDTQYF
TRBV10-2,TRBJ2-4,CASSVPEDYPALAKNIQYF
TRBV27,TRBJ2-7,CASSSLLAGGVYEQYF
TRBV6-5,TRBJ1-1,CASSYATGVLTEAFF
TRBV7-2,TRBJ2-5,CASSFLPTGGRQETQYF
TRBV7-2,TRBJ1-1,CATKRQANTEAFF
TRBV30,TRBJ1-1,CAWSRTRAGEAFF
TRBV25-1,TRBJ1-1,CASSVGGDLVEAFF
TRBV14,TRBJ2-3,CASSPLDRITDTQYF
TRBV14,TRBJ2-1,CASSQGEGYNEQFF
TRBV3-1/TRBV3-2,TRBJ2-5,CASREPSRENQETQYF
TRBV5-6,TRBJ2-2,CASSFEGVNTGELFF
TRBV18,TRBJ1-3,CASSPGTPNRNTIYF
TRBV2,TRBJ2-5,CASRAGTSGGTQYF
TRBV10-2,TRBJ1-1,CASGGGPSKTEAFF